This T cell receptor (beta chain) is drawn from a study of blood T cell repertoires in COVID-19. TCRdb keeps only in-frame clones here, not all; method: immunoSEQ multiplex PCR. The data hold about 300,000 clones, with 83% observed a single time. V trimming: 3 bases; J trimming: 7 bases; junction bases outside the gene matches: 8. Germline values: CDR1 MNHNS, CDR2 SASEGT. The CDR3 length is 15 residues. The chain uses TRBV6-1 and TRBJ1-4, with TRBD1 identical over 7 bases. Sequencing input: peripheral blood. The receptor's source is a woman aged 45-60 years with acute or convalescent COVID-19. This chain's CDR3 is CASSETGIDGEKLFF. The CDR3 DNA is TGTGCCAGCAGTGAGACAGGGATCGATGGTGAAAAACTGTTTTTT.